Listed here are 2 T cell receptor beta chains from one sample, sequenced in a study of T cell repertoires in cytomegalovirus infection. TCRdb re-called the reads through MiXCR, storing one row per CDR3 protein. This sample carries fewer than 1,000,000 distinct CDR3 sequences, roughly 30% of them seen once, and the ten largest clones take around an eighth. These receptors' targets are unknown. Sequences were derived from cultured CD8+ T cells from PBMCs, sampled from culture after CMV antigen stimulation. Every receptor here comes from a human donor in good health (CMV status not recorded). Some clones in this sample may be carry-over from other donors' samples.

This clonotype has just a few counts. This rearrangement joins TRBV12-5 to TRBJ2-2; 8 nucleotides align to TRBD1. V dropped 6 bases and J dropped 4; count of bases not matched to a gene: 10. This CDR3 is built from 16 residues. The germline V gene encodes CDR1 LGHNT and CDR2 FRNRAP. The CDR3 region has the DNA TGTGCTAGTGGGGGCCGGGACAGGATTATCACCGGGGAGCTGTTTTTT. Translating gives CASGGRDRIITGELFF.

The chain is built from TRBV7-8 and TRBJ1-4; the D gene is possibly TRBD1 (5 bases). Germline lookup yields CDR1 SGHVS and CDR2 FQNEAQ. V gave up 2 bases and J gave up 6 bases, with 13 bases separating them. The CDR3 has 15 residues. CDR3 DNA: TGTGCCAGCAGCTTAAGTTCGGGGGTGGATGAAAAACTGTTTTTT. Protein sequence: CASSLSSGVDEKLFF.